This T cell receptor (beta chain) was found in a study of T cell responses to AZD1222 COVID-19 vaccine (dated by TCRdb to the early 2020s). Context from the whole study: AZD1222 recipients given second doses at about 4 weeks or at about 12 weeks were pooled, since spike-specific TCR depth and breadth were not found to differ between the two schedules. TCR sequencing covered 233 trial participants: 200 to 210 given two doses of AZD1222 and about 26 given two doses of MenACWY control vaccine. Enrollment into the trials was organized by age into subgroups of 18-55, 56-69 and 70-plus years, and those subgroups contained about 150, 27 and 61 TCR-sequenced participants, respectively. Overall study outcomes, separate from this receptor: In the small 56-69-year group, the increase in depth fell short of significance, most likely because of low power. The whole spike protein was spanned by vaccine-associated CD4 TCRs, and dominant responses were seen in regions 160-218 and 743-854. Because no day 14 peak-response samples were available, the repertoires could be characterized only after the peak T cell response. Reportedly, almost half of the unique spike-specific TCRs recognized epitopes lying outside the regions that are mutated in the B.1.351 and B.1.1.7 variants. Most participants were white British and females outnumbered males, and the authors suggested that clonal diversity may have been underestimated. After two AZD1222 doses, both the breadth and the depth of spike-specific TCRs were significantly higher than at day 0 and than in MenACWY recipients. Conclusions about previously exposed vaccinees are limited because only six or seven AZD1222 recipients were SARS-CoV-2 seropositive at baseline.

The time point label, read with the paper, signifies: baseline before first vaccination. Vaccinee samples came from UK trials COV001 and COV002, including a single-blind randomized controlled phase 2/3 trial of AZD1222 (ChAdOx1 nCoV-19) in healthy adults. For TCRbeta chain sequencing, PBMC samples were collected from trial participants at day 0 and at day 28 after the second dose. The CDR3 regions of human TCRbeta chains were subjected to immunosequencing. Processing in the source paper ran as follows. TCRs in the repertoires were compared against a reference library of SARS-CoV-2-specific TCRs that had been generated with the MIRA antigen-specificity platform. Breadth was defined as the fraction of unique TCRs that were SARS-CoV-2-associated, and depth was defined as the fraction of total T cells that were SARS-CoV-2-associated. Using the MIRA data, each spike-specific TCR was assigned both to the spike region to which the TCR was reactive and to a CD4 or CD8 class. Log10-transformed breadth and depth values were compared by one-way ANOVA with Sidak's multiple comparisons tests. Sourced from immuneACCESS, this table was stored by TCRdb with only in-frame sequences that have V and J called. A share of the clones is absent; for the studies checked, an unresolved V gene accounts for under half, and the remainder has no known explanation. V and J calls and clone size follow that table, whereas D and trimming were derived from the DNA. The sample table contains tens of thousands of clones; only one count was recorded for 90% of them. The ten biggest clones cover roughly 4.8% of the sample.

A note on this clone: Its antigen is unknown. No base-level quality is on record; no much larger clone is a single base apart.

The CDR3 numbers 13 residues from cysteine through phenylalanine. The sequence is cut down to CDR3 DNA, 39 bases in frame from base 1. Trimming at the junction amounts to 7 bases on V and 5 bases on J, and the germline ends lie 15 bases apart. For CDR1 and CDR2, the germline V gene lists SGDLS and YYNGEE. The input for sequencing was peripheral blood, taken on day 0 of AZD1222 vaccination. This receptor was taken from an adult in good health. The receptor chain draws on TRBV9 and TRBJ1-1; no D gene call is confident. The sequenced DNA: TGTGCCAGCTCCCTTTTTGGGAGTACTGAAGCTTTCTTT. Protein translation: CASSLFGSTEAFF. Extended through the reference TRBV9 and TRBJ1-1 proteins, this CDR3 yields the full variable domain: DSGVTQTPKHLITATGQRVTLRCSPRSGDLSVYWYQQSLDQGLQFLIQYYNGEERAKGNILERFSAQQFPDLHSELNLSSLELGDSALYFCASSLFGSTEAFFGQGTRLTVV.